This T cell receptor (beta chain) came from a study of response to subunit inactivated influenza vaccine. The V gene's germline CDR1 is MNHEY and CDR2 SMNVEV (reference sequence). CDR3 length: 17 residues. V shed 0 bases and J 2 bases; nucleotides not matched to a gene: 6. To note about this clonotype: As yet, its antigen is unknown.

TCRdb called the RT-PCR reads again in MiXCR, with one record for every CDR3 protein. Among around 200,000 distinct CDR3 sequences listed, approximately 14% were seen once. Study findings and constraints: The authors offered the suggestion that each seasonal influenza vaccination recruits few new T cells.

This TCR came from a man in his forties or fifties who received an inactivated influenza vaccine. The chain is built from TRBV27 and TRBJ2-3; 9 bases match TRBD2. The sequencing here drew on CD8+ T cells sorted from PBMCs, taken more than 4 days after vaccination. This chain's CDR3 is CASSLSGREGNTDTQYF. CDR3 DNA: TGTGCCAGCAGTTTATCGGGGCGGGAGGGCAACACAGATACGCAGTATTTT.